This T cell receptor beta chain was captured by sequencing in a study of blood T cell repertoires in COVID-19. Overall study: T cells, B-cell-depleted T cells, or PBMCs provided the cDNA or gDNA that served as material.

The repertoire was sequenced with immunoSEQ multiplex PCR; TCRdb's copy has only in-frame clones and lacks some. The sample gives approximately 300,000 clones, around 85% of which show up once; over 1.5% is in the top ten. CDR3 length: 14 residues. The germline gives CDR1 SGHTA, CDR2 FQGTGA. Trimming shortened V by 5 bases and J by 2 bases, and 13 bases separated the two germline ends. The chain uses TRBV7-3 and TRBJ2-7; a possible D gene is TRBD1 (6 bases). Sample: PBMCs or T cells enriched from blood (not recorded which). This clonotype was sampled from a woman aged 30 to 39 who had been exposed to COVID-19. The CDR3 DNA reads as TGTGCCAGCAGCGAAACCGGGACAACCTACGAGCAGTACTTC. Protein: CASSETGTTYEQYF.